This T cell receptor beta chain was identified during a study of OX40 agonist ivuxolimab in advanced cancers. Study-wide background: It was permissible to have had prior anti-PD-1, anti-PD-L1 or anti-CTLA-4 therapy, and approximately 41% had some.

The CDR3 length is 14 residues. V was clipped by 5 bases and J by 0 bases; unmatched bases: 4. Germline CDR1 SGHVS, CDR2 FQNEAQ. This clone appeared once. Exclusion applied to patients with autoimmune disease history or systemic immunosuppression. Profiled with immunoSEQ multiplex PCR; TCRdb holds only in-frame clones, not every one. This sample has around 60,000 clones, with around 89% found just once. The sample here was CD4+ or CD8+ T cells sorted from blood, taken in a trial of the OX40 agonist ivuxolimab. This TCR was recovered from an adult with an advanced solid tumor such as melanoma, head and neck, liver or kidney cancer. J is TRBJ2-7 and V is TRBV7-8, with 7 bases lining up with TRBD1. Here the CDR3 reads CASSPRDSSYEQYF. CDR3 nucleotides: TGTGCCAGCAGCCCACGGGACAGCTCCTACGAGCAGTACTTC.